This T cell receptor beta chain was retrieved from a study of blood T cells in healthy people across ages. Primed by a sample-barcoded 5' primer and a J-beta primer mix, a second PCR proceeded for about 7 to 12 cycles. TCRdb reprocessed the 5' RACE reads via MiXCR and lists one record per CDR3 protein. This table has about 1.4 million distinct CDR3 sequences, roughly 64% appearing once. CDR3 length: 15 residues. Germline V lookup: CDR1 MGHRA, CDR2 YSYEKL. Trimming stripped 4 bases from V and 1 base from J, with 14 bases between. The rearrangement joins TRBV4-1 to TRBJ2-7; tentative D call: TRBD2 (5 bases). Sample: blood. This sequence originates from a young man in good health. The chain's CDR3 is CASSPRALGSYEQYF. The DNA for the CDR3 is TGCGCCAGCAGCCCGCGGGCCTTGGGATCCTACGAGCAGTACTTC.